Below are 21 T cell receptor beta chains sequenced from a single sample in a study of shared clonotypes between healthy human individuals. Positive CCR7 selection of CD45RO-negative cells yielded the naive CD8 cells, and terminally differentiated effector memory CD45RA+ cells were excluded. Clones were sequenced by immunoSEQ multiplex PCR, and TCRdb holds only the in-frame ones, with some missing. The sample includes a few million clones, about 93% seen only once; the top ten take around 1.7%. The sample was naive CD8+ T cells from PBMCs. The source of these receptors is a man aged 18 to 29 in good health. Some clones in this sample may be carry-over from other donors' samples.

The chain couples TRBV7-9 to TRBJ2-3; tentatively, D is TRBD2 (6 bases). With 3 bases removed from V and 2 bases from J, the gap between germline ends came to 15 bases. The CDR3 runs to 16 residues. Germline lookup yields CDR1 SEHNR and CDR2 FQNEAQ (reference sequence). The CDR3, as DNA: TGTGCCAGCAGCTTGGGGCCAGGCGGGACCACAGATACGCAGTATTTT. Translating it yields CASSLGPGGTTDTQYF. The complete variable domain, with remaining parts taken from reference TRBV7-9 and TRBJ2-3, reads DTGVSQNPRHKITKRGQNVTFRCDPISEHNRLYWYRQTLGQGPEFLTYFQNEAQLEKSRLLSDRFSAERPKGSFSTLEIQRTEQGDSAMYLCASSLGPGGTTDTQYFGPGTRLTVL.

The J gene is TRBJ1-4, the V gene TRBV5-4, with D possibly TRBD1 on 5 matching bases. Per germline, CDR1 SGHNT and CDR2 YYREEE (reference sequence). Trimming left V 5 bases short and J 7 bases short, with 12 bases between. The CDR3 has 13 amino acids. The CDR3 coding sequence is TGTGCCAGCAGTTTGACAGAGGGTGAAAAACTGTTTTTT. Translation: CASSLTEGEKLFF.

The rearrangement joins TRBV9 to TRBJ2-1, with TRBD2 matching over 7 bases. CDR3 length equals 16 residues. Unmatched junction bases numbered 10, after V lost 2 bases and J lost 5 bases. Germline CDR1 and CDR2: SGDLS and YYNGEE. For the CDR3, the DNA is TGTGCCAGCAGCGTCCTTGGGGAGGGCCTTGACAATGAGCAGTTCTTC. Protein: CASSVLGEGLDNEQFF.

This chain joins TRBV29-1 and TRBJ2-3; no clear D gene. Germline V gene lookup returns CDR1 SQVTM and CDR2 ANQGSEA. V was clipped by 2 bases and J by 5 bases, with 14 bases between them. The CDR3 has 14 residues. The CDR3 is CSVETEDPGDTQYF. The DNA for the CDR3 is TGCAGCGTTGAAACAGAGGACCCCGGAGATACGCAGTATTTT.

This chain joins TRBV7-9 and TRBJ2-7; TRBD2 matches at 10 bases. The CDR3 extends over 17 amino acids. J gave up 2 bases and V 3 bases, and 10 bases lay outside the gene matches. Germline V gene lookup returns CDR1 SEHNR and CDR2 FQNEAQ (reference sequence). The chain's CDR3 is CASSLTSGSKNAYEQYF. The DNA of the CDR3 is TGTGCCAGCAGCTTGACTAGCGGGTCCAAAAACGCCTACGAGCAGTACTTC.

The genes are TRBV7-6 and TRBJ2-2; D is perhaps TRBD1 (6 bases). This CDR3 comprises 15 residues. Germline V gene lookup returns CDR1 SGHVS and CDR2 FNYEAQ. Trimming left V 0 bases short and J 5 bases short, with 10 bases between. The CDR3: CASSLALRGTGELFF. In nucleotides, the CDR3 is TGTGCCAGCAGCTTAGCGCTCAGGGGTACCGGGGAGCTGTTTTTT.

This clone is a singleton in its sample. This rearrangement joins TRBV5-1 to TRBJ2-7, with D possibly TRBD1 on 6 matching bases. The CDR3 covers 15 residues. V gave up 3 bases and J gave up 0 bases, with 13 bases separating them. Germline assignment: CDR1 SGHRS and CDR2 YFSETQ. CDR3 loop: CASSYRDKSSYEQYF. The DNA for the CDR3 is TGCGCCAGCAGCTACCGGGACAAGAGCTCCTACGAGCAGTACTTC. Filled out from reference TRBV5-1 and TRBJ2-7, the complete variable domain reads KAGVTQTPRYLIKTRGQQVTLSCSPISGHRSVSWYQQTPGQGLQFLFEYFSETQRNKGNFPGRFSGRQFSNSRSEMNVSTLELGDSALYLCASSYRDKSSYEQYFGPGTRLTVT.

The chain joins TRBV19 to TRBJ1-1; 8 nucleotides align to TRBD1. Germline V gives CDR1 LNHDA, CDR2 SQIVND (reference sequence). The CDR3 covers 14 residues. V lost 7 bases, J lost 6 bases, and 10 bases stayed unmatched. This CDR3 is CASKAGQGLAEAFF. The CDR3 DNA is TGTGCCAGTAAGGCCGGACAGGGCCTCGCTGAAGCTTTCTTT.

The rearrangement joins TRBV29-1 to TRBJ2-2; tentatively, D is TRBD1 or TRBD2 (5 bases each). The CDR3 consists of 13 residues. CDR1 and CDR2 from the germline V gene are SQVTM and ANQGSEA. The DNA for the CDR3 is TGCGGGGGTGGACTTCCGAACACCGGGGAGCTGTTTTTT. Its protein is CGGGLPNTGELFF.

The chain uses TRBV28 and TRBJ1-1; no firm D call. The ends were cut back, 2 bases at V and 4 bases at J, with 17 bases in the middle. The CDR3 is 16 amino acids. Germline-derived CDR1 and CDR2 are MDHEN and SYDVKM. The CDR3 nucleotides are TGTGCCAGCAGTTTAGGCGGGGTAGGTTGGCGCACTGAAGCTTTCTTT. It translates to CASSLGGVGWRTEAFF.

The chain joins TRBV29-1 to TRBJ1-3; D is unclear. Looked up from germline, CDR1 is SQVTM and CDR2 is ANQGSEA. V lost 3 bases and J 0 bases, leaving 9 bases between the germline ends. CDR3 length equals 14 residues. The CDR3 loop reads CSVDPEGSGNTIYF. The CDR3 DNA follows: TGCAGCGTTGATCCTGAGGGCTCTGGAAACACCATATATTTT.

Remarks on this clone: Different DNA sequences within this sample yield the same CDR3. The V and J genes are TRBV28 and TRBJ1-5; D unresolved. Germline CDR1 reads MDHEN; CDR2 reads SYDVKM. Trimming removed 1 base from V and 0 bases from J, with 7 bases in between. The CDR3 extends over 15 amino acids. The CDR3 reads CASSLSEYSNQPQHF. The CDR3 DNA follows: TGTGCCAGCAGTTTATCAGAGTATAGCAATCAGCCCCAGCATTTT.

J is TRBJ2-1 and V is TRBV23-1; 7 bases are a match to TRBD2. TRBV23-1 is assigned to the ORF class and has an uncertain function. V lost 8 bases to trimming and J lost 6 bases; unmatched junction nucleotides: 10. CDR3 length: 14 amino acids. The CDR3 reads CASPGRELGNEQFF. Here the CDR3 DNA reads TGCGCCAGCCCCGGGCGGGAGCTCGGCAATGAGCAGTTCTTC.

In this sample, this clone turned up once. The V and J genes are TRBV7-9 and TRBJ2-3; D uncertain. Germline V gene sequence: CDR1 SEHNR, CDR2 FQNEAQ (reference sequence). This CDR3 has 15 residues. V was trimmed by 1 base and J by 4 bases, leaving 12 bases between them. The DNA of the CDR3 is TGTGCCAGCAGCTTAGGCGCAGTCAAGTCAGATACGCAGTATTTT. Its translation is CASSLGAVKSDTQYF.

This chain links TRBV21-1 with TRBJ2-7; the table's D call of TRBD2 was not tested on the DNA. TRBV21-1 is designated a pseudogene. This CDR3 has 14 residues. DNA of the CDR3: TGTGCCAGCAGCAAACGGGTGAGGGCCTACGAGCAGTACTTC. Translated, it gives CASSKRVRAYEQYF.

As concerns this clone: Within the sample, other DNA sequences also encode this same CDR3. The DNA for the CDR3 is TGTGCCTGGAGGGACTCCTCCTACGAGCAGTACTTC. Its protein is CAWRDSSYEQYF. The rearrangement links TRBV30 to TRBJ2-7, with a weak D call TRBD2 (5 bases). CDR3 length: 12 amino acids. Between the trimmed V and J ends, which lost 3 bases and 0 bases, there was a span of 6 bases. Per germline, CDR1 GTSNPN and CDR2 SVGIG (reference sequence).

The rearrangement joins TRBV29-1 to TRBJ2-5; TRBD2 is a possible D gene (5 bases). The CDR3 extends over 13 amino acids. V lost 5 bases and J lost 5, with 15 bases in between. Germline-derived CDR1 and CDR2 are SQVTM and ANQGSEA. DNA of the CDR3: TGCAGCGTTCCTCCTAGGACTGGGGAGACCCAGTACTTC. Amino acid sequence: CSVPPRTGETQYF.

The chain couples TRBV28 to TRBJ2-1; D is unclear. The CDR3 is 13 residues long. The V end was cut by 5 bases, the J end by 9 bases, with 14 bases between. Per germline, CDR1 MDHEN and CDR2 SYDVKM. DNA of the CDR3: TGTGCCAGCAGTCCCACTAAGGAAGGTGAGCAGTTCTTC. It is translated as CASSPTKEGEQFF.

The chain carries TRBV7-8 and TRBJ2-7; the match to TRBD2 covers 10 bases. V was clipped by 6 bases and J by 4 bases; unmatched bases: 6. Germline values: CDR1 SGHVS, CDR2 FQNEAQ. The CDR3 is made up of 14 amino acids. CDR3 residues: CASRARAGGYEQYF. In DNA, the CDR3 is TGTGCCAGCAGGGCGCGAGCGGGAGGGTACGAGCAGTACTTC.

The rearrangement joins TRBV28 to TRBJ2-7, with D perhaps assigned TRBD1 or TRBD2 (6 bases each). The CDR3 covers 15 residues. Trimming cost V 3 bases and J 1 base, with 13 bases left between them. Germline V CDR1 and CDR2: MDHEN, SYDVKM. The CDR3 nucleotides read TGTGCCAGCAGTTTCGTGACAGGAGGGTCCTACGAGCAGTACTTC. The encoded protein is CASSFVTGGSYEQYF.

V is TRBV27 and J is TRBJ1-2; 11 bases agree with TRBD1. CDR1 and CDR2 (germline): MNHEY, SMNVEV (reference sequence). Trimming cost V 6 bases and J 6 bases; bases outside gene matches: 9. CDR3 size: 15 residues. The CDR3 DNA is TGTGCCAGCAGGCTGCCTGGGACAGGGGGAAATGGCTACACCTTC. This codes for CASRLPGTGGNGYTF.